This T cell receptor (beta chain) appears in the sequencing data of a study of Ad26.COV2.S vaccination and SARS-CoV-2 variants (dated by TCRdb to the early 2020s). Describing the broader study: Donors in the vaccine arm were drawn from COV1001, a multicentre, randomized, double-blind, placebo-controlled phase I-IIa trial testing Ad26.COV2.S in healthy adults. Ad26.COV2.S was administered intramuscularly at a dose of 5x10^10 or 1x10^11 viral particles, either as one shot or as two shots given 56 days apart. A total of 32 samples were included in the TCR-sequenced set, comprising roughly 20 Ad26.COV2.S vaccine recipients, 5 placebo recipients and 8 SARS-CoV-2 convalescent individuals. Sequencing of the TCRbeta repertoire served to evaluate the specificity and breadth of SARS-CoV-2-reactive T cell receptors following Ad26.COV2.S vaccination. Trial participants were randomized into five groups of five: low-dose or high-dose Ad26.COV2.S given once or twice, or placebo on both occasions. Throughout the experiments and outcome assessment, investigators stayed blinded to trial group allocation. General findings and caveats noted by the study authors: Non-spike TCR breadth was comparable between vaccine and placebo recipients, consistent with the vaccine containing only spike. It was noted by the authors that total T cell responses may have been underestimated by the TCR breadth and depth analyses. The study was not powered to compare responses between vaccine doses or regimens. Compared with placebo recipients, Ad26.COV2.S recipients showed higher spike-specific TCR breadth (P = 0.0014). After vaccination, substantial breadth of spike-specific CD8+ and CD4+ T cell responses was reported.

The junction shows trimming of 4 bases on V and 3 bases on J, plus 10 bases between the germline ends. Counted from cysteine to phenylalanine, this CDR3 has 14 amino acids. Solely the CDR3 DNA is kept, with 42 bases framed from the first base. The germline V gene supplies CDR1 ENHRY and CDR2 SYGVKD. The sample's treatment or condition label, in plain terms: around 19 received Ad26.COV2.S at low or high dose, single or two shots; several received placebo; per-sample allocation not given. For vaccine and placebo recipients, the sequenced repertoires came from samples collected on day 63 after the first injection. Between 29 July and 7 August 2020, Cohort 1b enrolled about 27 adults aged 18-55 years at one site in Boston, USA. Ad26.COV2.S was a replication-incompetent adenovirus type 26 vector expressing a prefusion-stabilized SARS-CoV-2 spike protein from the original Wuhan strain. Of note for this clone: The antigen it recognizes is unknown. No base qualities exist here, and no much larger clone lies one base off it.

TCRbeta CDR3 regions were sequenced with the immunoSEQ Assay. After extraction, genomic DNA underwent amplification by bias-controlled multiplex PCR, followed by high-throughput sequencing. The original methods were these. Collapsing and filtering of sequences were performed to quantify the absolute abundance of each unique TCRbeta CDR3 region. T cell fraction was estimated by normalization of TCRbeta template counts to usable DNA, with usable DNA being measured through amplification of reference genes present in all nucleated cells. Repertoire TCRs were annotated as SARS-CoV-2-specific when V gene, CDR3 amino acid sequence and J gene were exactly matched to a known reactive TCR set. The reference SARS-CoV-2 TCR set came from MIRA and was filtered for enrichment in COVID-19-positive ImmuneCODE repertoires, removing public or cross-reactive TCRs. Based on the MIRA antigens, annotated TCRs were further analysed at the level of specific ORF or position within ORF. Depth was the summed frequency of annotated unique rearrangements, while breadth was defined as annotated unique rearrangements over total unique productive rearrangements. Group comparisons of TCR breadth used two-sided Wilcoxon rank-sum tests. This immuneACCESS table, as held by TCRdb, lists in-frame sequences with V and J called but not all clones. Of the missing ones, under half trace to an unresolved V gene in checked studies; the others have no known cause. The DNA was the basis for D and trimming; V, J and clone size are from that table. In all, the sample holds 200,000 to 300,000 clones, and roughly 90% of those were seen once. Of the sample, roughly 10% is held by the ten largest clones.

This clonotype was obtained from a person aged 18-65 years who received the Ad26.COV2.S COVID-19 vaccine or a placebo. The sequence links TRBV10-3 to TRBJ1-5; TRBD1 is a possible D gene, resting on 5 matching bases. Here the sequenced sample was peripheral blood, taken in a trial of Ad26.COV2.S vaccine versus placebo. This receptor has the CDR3 CAISAGATNQPQHF. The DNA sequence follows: TGTGCCATCAGTGCTGGGGCCACCAATCAGCCCCAGCATTTT.